This T cell receptor beta chain was sequenced for a study of blood T cells in healthy people across ages. With a J-beta primer mix and a sample-barcoded 5' primer, a second PCR ran about 7 to 12 cycles. Each TCR beta cDNA got a 12-nucleotide random molecular identifier. TCRdb recomputed calls from the 5' RACE reads with MiXCR, one row per CDR3 protein. The sample carries about 1.4 million distinct CDR3 sequences, 45% to 70% recorded once. V was cut by 1 base and J by 0 bases, with 11 bases left in between. From germline, CDR1 is SGHTA and CDR2 FQGNSA. The CDR3 is 16 residues long. Study observations and caveats: Shifts in expanded clonotypes may have been confounded by donor CMV status, which was unknown. Estimated diversity, derived from one million T cells, was regarded as an underestimate. Among long-lived donors, naive CD4+ cells were more numerous and diversity higher than in aged donors.

Concerning this clonotype: What it recognizes is unknown.

The receptor was derived from a man aged 18 to 29 in good health. V is TRBV7-2 and J is TRBJ2-3; no reliable D call. Sequenced sample: blood. The CDR3 sequence: CASSLVTATSTDTQYF. CDR3 in DNA: TGTGCCAGCAGCTTAGTCACGGCTACTAGCACAGATACGCAGTATTTT.